What follows are 4 T cell receptor beta chains derived from one specimen sequenced in a study of blood T cell repertoires in COVID-19. The method was immunoSEQ multiplex PCR; TCRdb's version includes in-frame clones alone and lacks a portion of them. Here the sample spans over 85,000 clones, around 80% being singletons. Sequenced input: peripheral blood. All receptors come from a man in his fifties or sixties with active or convalescent COVID-19.

The DNA of the CDR3 is TGTGCCAGCAGCCCAAACTCGGCCTACGAGCAGTACTTC. Protein sequence: CASSPNSAYEQYF. The chain uses TRBV12-3 or TRBV12-4 and TRBJ2-7; no reliable D call. The CDR3 sequence is 13 residues long. Trimming took 6 bases from V and 2 from J, leaving 11 bases between them.

This chain uses TRBV12-5 with TRBJ1-1, with a tentative D call TRBD1 (6 bases). The CDR3 has 13 residues. CDR1 LGHNT and CDR2 FRNRAP come from the germline V gene. The germline V and J ends were trimmed by 1 base and 8 bases, with 11 bases remaining between them. For the CDR3, the DNA is TGTGCTAGTGGTTTGGACATACAGGGAGAAGCTTTCTTT. As protein: CASGLDIQGEAFF.

V is TRBV24-1 and J is TRBJ2-3; the D gene is possibly TRBD2 (6 bases). This CDR3 comprises 13 residues. Germline CDR1 KGHDR, CDR2 SFDVKD. Trimming shortened V by 2 bases and J by 4 bases, and 6 bases separated the two germline ends. For the CDR3, the DNA is TGTGCCACCAGTGATTCGGGGGCAGATACGCAGTATTTT. It translates to CATSDSGADTQYF.

The V and J genes are TRBV5-1 and TRBJ2-3, with D possibly being TRBD2 (5 bases). CDR1 is SGHRS, CDR2 YFSETQ, per germline. The CDR3 consists of 14 residues. Trimming removed 2 bases from V and 0 bases from J, with 7 bases in between. CDR3 protein: CASSLRTSTDTQYF. CDR3 bases: TGCGCCAGCAGCTTAAGGACTAGCACAGATACGCAGTATTTT. Full variable domain (rest looked up from reference TRBV5-1 and TRBJ2-3): KAGVTQTPRYLIKTRGQQVTLSCSPISGHRSVSWYQQTPGQGLQFLFEYFSETQRNKGNFPGRFSGRQFSNSRSEMNVSTLELGDSALYLCASSLRTSTDTQYFGPGTRLTVL.